The rows below give T cell receptor beta chains drawn from one sample of a study of metastatic and nonmetastatic thyroid tumors. TCRdb re-analyzed the PCR reads using MiXCR. The sample shows just over 14,000 clones, roughly 4% of them seen only once. Sequencing was carried out using tumor tissue. These receptors all come from a female donor with papillary thyroid cancer or a benign thyroid nodule (not recorded which). Some clones in this sample may be carry-over from other donors' samples. The CDR3 runs from the conserved cysteine through the conserved F or W. The order of the fields is clone size, CDR3 length, D gene, V gene, J gene, CDR3 DNA, CDR3 protein. D genes are given only for firm matches. Clone size, where shown, is once, few, many, or a class for clones that have expanded.

size: NA
length: 16
D: TRBD1
V: TRBV27
J: TRBJ2-1
DNA: TGTGCCAGCAGTTCATACAGGGGTTCTCCCTACAATGAGCAGTTCTTC
CDR3: CASSSYRGSPYNEQFF

size: NA
length: 16
D: NA
V: TRBV18
J: TRBJ1-1
DNA: TGTGCCAGCTCACCACTGCAGGGTGCGAGGAGCACTGAAGCTTTCTTT
CDR3: CASSPLQGARSTEAFF

size: NA
length: 13
D: TRBD1
V: TRBV28
J: TRBJ2-5
DNA: TGTGCCAGCAATTCTGACAGGGGTGAGACTCAGTACTTC
CDR3: CASNSDRGETQYF

size: few
length: 12
D: NA
V: TRBV29-1
J: TRBJ1-1
DNA: TGCAGCGCTCAAGGGAGGGCGTCTGAAGCTTTCTTT
CDR3: CSAQGRASEAFF

size: medium-sized
length: 15
D: TRBD1
V: TRBV7-6
J: TRBJ2-1
DNA: TGTGCCAGCAGCCAAAACTCCGGGACAGGGGATGAGCAGTTCTTC
CDR3: CASSQNSGTGDEQFF

size: few
length: 16
D: TRBD1
V: TRBV19
J: TRBJ1-5
DNA: TGTGCCAGTAGTACCCGACCACAGGGGGCGGTTCAGCCCCAGCATTTT
CDR3: CASSTRPQGAVQPQHF

size: few
length: 20
D: TRBD2
V: TRBV7-9
J: TRBJ2-3
DNA: TGTGCCAGCAGTAGGACATGGACTAGCTGGAGGGCACGGAACACAGATACGCAGTATTTT
CDR3: CASSRTWTSWRARNTDTQYF

size: few
length: 13
D: TRBD1
V: TRBV6-2/TRBV6-3
J: TRBJ1-2
DNA: TGTGCCAGCAGCCGAAACCCAGGGGGCGGCTACACCTTC
CDR3: CASSRNPGGGYTF

size: NA
length: 16
D: TRBD2
V: TRBV20-1
J: TRBJ2-3
DNA: TGCAGTGCTAGAGAAGGCGGGAGGGGGGGGACAGATACGCAGTATTTT
CDR3: CSAREGGRGGTDTQYF

size: many
length: 14
D: NA
V: TRBV4-2
J: TRBJ2-1
DNA: TGTGCCAGCAGCCAAGTCCGGGACTACAATGAGCAGTTCTTC
CDR3: CASSQVRDYNEQFF

size: NA
length: 12
D: NA
V: TRBV10-3
J: TRBJ1-2
DNA: TGTGCCATCAGTGAAGAGGGAGATGGCTACACCTTC
CDR3: CAISEEGDGYTF

size: few
length: 15
D: NA
V: TRBV5-1
J: TRBJ2-1
DNA: TGCGCCAGCAGCTTGGGGCAGGGCTCCTACAATGAGCAGTTCTTC
CDR3: CASSLGQGSYNEQFF

size: few
length: 14
D: NA
V: TRBV12-3/TRBV12-4
J: TRBJ2-5
DNA: TGTGCCAGCAGTTTTGGCAGCGGAACAGAGACCCAGTACTTC
CDR3: CASSFGSGTETQYF

size: NA
length: 15
D: TRBD2
V: TRBV12-3/TRBV12-4
J: TRBJ2-1
DNA: TGTGCCAGCAGTTTATGGACTAGCGGTAACAATGAGCAGTTCTTC
CDR3: CASSLWTSGNNEQFF

size: NA
length: 15
D: TRBD1
V: TRBV15
J: TRBJ1-2
DNA: TGTGCCACCAGCAGAGTAAGTGGACAGGGTAGCGGCTACACCTTC
CDR3: CATSRVSGQGSGYTF

size: NA
length: 14
D: NA
V: TRBV6-1
J: TRBJ2-3
DNA: TGTGCCAGCAGCTTGGACGGGGGCGCAGATACGCAGTATTTT
CDR3: CASSLDGGADTQYF

size: few
length: 16
D: TRBD2
V: TRBV2
J: TRBJ2-3
DNA: TGTGCCAGCAGTGGTCTAGCGGGGGTTAACACAGATACGCAGTATTTT
CDR3: CASSGLAGVNTDTQYF

size: few
length: 13
D: TRBD1
V: TRBV6-2/TRBV6-3
J: TRBJ1-2
DNA: TGTGCCAGCAGTCCAACAGGGGATTATGGCTACACCTTC
CDR3: CASSPTGDYGYTF

size: medium-sized
length: 14
D: NA
V: TRBV27
J: TRBJ2-7
DNA: TGTGCCAGCAGTTCTTTCAGTCAGACGGACGAGCAGTACTTC
CDR3: CASSSFSQTDEQYF

size: many
length: 14
D: NA
V: TRBV28
J: TRBJ1-5
DNA: TGTGCCAGCAGTAGGACCGGACGAAATCAGCCCCAGCATTTT
CDR3: CASSRTGRNQPQHF

size: NA
length: 15
D: TRBD2
V: TRBV11-1
J: TRBJ2-1
DNA: TGTGCCAGCAGCTTGGCTAGCGGGTTTAACAATGAGCAGTTCTTC
CDR3: CASSLASGFNNEQFF

size: medium-sized
length: 15
D: NA
V: TRBV19
J: TRBJ1-3
DNA: TGTGCCAGTAAAACCAGCTTGAGCTCTGGAAACACCATATATTTT
CDR3: CASKTSLSSGNTIYF

size: NA
length: 17
D: NA
V: TRBV6-6
J: TRBJ1-1
DNA: TGTGCCAGCAGTTACGGGGTAATCTCGGCCATGAACACTGAAGCTTTCTTT
CDR3: CASSYGVISAMNTEAFF

size: NA
length: 11
D: NA
V: TRBV19
J: TRBJ2-3
DNA: TGTGCCAGTACCCTCGGGACCTCTCGATATTTT
CDR3: CASTLGTSRYF

size: few
length: 15
D: NA
V: TRBV6-9
J: TRBJ2-3
DNA: TGTGCCAGCAGTTACCAGGGCCGGAGTTTCGATACGCAGTATTTT
CDR3: CASSYQGRSFDTQYF

size: NA
length: 14
D: TRBD1
V: TRBV6-2/TRBV6-3
J: TRBJ2-7
DNA: TGTGCCAGCAGTTTCGGGACAGGGAGCAACGAGCAGTACTTC
CDR3: CASSFGTGSNEQYF

size: few
length: 16
D: TRBD2
V: TRBV20-1
J: TRBJ2-1
DNA: TGCAGTGCTAGAGATCGGGCTAGCGGAAACTACAATGAGCAGTTCTTC
CDR3: CSARDRASGNYNEQFF

size: NA
length: 14
D: TRBD1
V: TRBV5-1
J: TRBJ1-2
DNA: TGCGCCAGCAGCTTCGGGACAGGGTCGGGAGGCTACACCTTC
CDR3: CASSFGTGSGGYTF

size: NA
length: 14
D: NA
V: TRBV19
J: TRBJ2-7
DNA: TGTGCCAGTAGAAACCGGCCGAACTCCTACGAGCAGTACTTC
CDR3: CASRNRPNSYEQYF

size: medium-sized
length: 13
D: NA
V: TRBV6-2/TRBV6-3
J: TRBJ1-1
DNA: TGTGCCACCCGATTTACGGTAGGTTCTGAAGCTTTCTTT
CDR3: CATRFTVGSEAFF

size: NA
length: 14
D: NA
V: TRBV6-1
J: TRBJ2-7
DNA: TGTGCCAGCAGCCTTCTGGACTACTTTGGGGAGCAGTACTTC
CDR3: CASSLLDYFGEQYF

size: few
length: 15
D: TRBD1
V: TRBV6-9
J: TRBJ2-7
DNA: TGTGCCACCAGCTTGTCCGGACAGGGAAAGTACGAGCAGTACTTC
CDR3: CATSLSGQGKYEQYF

size: few
length: 15
D: TRBD1
V: TRBV4-1
J: TRBJ1-6
DNA: TGCGCCAGCAGCCCGGGACAGGGGATTGCTTCACCCCTCCACTTT
CDR3: CASSPGQGIASPLHF

size: few
length: 14
D: NA
V: TRBV6-9
J: TRBJ2-2
DNA: TGTGCCAGCAGTTTCCAACAGGCCACCGGGGAGCTGTTTTTT
CDR3: CASSFQQATGELFF

size: few
length: 11
D: NA
V: TRBV24-1
J: TRBJ2-3
DNA: TGTGCCACTGAAGGAGTAGATACGCAGTATTTT
CDR3: CATEGVDTQYF

size: once
length: 14
D: NA
V: TRBV11-3
J: TRBJ2-2
DNA: TGTGCCAGCAGCTTTAGGGGTATGAACGGGGAGCTGTTTTTT
CDR3: CASSFRGMNGELFF

size: many
length: 15
D: NA
V: TRBV6-1
J: TRBJ1-6
DNA: TGTGCCAGCAGTCTACAGGGCCCCTATAATTCACCCCTCCACTTT
CDR3: CASSLQGPYNSPLHF